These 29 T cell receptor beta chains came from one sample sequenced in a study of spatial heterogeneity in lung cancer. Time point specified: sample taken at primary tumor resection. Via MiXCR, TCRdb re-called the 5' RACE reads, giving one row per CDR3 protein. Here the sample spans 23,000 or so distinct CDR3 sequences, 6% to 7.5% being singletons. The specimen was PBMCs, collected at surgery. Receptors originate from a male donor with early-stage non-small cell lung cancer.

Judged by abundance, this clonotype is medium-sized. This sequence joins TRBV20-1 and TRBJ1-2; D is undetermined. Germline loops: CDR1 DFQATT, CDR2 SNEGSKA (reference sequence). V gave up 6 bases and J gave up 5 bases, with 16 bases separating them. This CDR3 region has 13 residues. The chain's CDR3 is CSAPDPSSYGYTF. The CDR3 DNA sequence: TGCAGTGCCCCGGACCCTTCCTCTTATGGCTACACCTTC.

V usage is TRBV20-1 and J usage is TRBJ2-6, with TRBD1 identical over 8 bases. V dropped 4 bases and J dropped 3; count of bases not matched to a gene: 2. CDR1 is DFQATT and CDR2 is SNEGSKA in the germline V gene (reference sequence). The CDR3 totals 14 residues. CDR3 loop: CSATTGGGANVLTF. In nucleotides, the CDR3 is TGCAGTGCTACTACAGGGGGTGGGGCCAACGTCCTGACTTTC.

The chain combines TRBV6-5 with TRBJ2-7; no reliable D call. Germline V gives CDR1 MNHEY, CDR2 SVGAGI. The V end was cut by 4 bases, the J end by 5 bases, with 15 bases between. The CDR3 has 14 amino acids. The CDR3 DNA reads TGTGCCAGCAGTTCCGGCCCTCCTAGGCACGAGCAGTACGTC. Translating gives CASSSGPPRHEQYV.

CDR3 DNA: TGTGCCAGTAGTATAGATCACGCTAACACCGGGGAGCTGTTTTTT. It is translated as CASSIDHANTGELFF. J is TRBJ2-2 and V is TRBV19; D unclear. V was pared by 0 bases and J by 2 bases, with 7 bases between. Germline-derived CDR1 and CDR2 are LNHDA and SQIVND (reference sequence). The CDR3 is made up of 15 amino acids.

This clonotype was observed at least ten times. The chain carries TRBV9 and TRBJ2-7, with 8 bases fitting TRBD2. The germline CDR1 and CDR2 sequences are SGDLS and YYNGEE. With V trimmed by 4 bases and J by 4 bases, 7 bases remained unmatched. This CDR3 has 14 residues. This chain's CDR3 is CASSPRGGSYEQYF. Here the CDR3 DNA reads TGTGCCAGCAGCCCCCGGGGGGGCTCGTACGAGCAGTACTTC.

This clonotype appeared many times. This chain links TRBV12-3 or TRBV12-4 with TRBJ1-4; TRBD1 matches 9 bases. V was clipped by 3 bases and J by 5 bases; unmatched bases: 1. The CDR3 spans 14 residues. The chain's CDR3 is CASSFGTGNEKLFF. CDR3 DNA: TGTGCCAGCAGTTTCGGGACAGGGAATGAAAAACTGTTTTTT.

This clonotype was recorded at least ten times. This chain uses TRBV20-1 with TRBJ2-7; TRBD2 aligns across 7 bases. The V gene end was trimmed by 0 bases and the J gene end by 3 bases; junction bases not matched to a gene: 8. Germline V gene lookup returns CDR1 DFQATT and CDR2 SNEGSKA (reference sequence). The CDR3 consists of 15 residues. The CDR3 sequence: CSARDPAGVFYEQYF. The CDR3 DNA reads TGCAGTGCTAGAGATCCCGCGGGAGTTTTCTACGAGCAGTACTTC.

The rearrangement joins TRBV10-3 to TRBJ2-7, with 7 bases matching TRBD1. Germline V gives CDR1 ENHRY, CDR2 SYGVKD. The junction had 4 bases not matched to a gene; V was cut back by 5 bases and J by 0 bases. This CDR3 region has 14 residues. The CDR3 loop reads CAISYGTASYEQYF. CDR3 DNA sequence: TGTGCCATCAGTTACGGGACAGCCTCCTACGAGCAGTACTTC.

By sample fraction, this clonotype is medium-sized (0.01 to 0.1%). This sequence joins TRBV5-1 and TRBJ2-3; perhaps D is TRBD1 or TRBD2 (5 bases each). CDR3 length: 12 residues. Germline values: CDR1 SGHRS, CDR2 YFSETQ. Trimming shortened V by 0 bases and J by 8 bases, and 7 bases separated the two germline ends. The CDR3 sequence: CASSLERGTQYF. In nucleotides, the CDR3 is TGCGCCAGCAGCTTGGAGAGGGGTACGCAGTATTTT.

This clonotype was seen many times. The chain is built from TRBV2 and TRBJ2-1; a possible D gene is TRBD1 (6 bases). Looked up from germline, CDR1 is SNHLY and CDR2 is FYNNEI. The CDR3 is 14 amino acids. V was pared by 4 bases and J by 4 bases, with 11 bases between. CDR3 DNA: TGTGCCAGCAGTGGGACAGCCTCTTACAATGAGCAGTTCTTC. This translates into CASSGTASYNEQFF. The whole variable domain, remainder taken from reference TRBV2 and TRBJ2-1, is EPEVTQTPSHQVTQMGQEVILRCVPISNHLYFYWYRQILGQKVEFLVSFYNNEISEKSEIFDDQFSVERPDGSNFTLKIRSTKLEDSAMYFCASSGTASYNEQFFGPGTRLTVL.

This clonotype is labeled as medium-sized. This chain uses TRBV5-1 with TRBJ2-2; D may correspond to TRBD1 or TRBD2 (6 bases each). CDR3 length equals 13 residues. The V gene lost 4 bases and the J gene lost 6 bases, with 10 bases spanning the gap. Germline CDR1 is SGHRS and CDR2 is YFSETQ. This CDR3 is CASSLEGAGELFF. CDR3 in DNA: TGCGCCAGCAGCCTGGAGGGGGCCGGGGAGCTGTTTTTT.

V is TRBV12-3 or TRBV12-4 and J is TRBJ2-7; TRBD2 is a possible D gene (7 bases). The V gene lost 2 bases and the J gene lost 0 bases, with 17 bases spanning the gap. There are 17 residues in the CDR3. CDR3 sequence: CASSLPRAGHTSYEQYF. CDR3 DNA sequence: TGTGCCAGCAGTTTACCGAGAGCGGGACACACCTCCTACGAGCAGTACTTC.

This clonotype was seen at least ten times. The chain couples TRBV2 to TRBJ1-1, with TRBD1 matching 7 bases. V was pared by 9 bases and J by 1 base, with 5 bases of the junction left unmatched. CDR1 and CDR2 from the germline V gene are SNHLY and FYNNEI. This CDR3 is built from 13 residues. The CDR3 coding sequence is TGTGCCAGTAAGGGACAGCCGAACACTGAAGCTTTCTTT. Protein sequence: CASKGQPNTEAFF.

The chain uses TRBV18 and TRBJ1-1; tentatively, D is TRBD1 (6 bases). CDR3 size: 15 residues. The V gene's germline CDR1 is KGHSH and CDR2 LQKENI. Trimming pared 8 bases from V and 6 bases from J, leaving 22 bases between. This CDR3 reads CASTSTEGGKAEAFF. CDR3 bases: TGTGCCAGCACTTCGACTGAAGGGGGTAAAGCTGAAGCTTTCTTT.

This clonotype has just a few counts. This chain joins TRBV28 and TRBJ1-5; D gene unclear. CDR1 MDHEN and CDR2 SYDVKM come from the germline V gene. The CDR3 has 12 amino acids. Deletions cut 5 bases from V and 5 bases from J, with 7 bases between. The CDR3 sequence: CASSPRHQPQHF. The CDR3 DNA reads TGTGCCAGCAGTCCAAGGCATCAGCCCCAGCATTTT.

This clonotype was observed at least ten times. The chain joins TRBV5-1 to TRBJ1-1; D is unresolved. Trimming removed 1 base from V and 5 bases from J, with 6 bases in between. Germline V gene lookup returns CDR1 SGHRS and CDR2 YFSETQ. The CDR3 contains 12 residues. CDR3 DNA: TGCGCCAGCAGCTTGACTTTAACTGAAGCTTTCTTT. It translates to CASSLTLTEAFF.

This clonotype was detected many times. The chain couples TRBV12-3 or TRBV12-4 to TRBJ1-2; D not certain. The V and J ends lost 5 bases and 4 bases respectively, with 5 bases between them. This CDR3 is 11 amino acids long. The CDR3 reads CASSTSYGYTF. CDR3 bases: TGTGCCAGCAGTACGTCCTATGGCTACACCTTC.

The CDR3 spells CASSFGGNRIAQYF. In DNA, the CDR3 is TGTGCCAGCAGCTTTGGAGGGAATCGAATAGCCCAGTACTTC. The chain carries TRBV7-2 and TRBJ2-5; possible D gene TRBD2, 6 bases. This CDR3 spans 14 amino acids. V lost 3 bases, J lost 9 bases, and 17 bases lay in between. From germline, CDR1 is SGHTA and CDR2 FQGNSA. The complete variable domain, with remaining parts taken from reference TRBV7-2 and TRBJ2-5, reads GAGVSQSPSNKVTEKGKDVELRCDPISGHTALYWYRQSLGQGLEFLIYFQGNSAPDKSGLPSDRFSAERTGGSVSTLTIQRTQQEDSAVYLCASSFGGNRIAQYFGPGTRLLVL.

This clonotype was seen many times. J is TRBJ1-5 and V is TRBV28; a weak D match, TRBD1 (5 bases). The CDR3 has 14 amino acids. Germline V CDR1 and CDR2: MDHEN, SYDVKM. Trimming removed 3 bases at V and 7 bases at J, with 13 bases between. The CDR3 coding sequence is TGTGCCAGCAGTTTGGGGCAGGGTGAGCAGCCCCAGCATTTT. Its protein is CASSLGQGEQPQHF.

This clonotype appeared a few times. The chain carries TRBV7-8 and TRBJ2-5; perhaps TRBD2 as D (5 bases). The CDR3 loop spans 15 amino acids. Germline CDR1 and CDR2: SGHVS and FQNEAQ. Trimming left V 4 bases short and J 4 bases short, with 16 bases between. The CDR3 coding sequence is TGTGCCAGCAGCTCCCCTCGCGAGGGCCCAGAGACCCAGTACTTC. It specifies CASSSPREGPETQYF.

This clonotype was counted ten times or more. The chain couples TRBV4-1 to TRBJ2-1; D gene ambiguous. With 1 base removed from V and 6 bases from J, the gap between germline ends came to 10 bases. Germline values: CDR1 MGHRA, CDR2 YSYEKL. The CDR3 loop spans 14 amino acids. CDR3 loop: CASSQVELLNEQFF. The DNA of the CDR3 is TGCGCCAGCAGCCAAGTAGAACTCCTCAATGAGCAGTTCTTC.

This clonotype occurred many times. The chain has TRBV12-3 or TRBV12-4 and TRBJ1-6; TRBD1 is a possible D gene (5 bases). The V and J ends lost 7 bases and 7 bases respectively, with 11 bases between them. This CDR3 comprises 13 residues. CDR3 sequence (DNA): TGTGCCAGCATCCTAAGGGGAAATTCACCCCTCCACTTT. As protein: CASILRGNSPLHF.

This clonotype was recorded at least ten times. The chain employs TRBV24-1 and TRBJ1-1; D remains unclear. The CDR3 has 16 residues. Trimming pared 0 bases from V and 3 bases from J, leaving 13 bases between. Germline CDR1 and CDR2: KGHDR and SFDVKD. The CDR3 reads CATSDLPPDCDTEAFF. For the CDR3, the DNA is TGTGCCACCAGTGATTTGCCGCCGGACTGTGACACTGAAGCTTTCTTT.

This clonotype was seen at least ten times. Written as DNA, the CDR3 is TGTGCCAGCAGCTTAGCGCGTACCAGTCGATATGGCTACACCTTC. This gives the protein CASSLARTSRYGYTF. This sequence joins TRBV7-2 and TRBJ1-2, with D hard to call. This CDR3 spans 15 amino acids. V was clipped by 0 bases and J by 5 bases, with 13 bases between them. Germline CDR1 is SGHTA and CDR2 is FQGNSA.

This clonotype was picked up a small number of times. As DNA, the CDR3 is TGCGCCAGCAGCTTGGGAACAGGGAACACCGGGGAGCTGTTTTTT. Amino acids: CASSLGTGNTGELFF. V gene TRBV5-1 combines with J gene TRBJ2-2, with D tentatively TRBD1 (5 bases). The length of the CDR3 is 15 residues. Trimming stripped 0 bases from V and 1 base from J, with 7 bases between. Germline V gene data show CDR1 as SGHRS and CDR2 as YFSETQ.

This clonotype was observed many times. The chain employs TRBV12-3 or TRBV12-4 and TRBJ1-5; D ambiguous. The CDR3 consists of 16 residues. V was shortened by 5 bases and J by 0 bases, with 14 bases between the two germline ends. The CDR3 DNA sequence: TGTGCCAGCAGTAAAAAGGGTGGACGTAGCAATCAGCCCCAGCATTTT. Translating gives CASSKKGGRSNQPQHF.

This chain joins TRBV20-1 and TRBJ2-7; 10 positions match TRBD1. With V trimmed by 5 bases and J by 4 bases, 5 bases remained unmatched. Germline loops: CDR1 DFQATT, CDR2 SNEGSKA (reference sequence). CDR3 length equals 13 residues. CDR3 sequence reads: CSAGQGGRYEQYF. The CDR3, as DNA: TGCAGTGCTGGACAGGGGGGGAGGTACGAGCAGTACTTC.

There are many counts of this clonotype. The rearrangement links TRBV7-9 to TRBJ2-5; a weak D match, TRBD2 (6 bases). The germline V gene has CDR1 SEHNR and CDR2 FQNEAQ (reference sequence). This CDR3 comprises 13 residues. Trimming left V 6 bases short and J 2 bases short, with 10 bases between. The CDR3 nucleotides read TGTGCCAGCAGATGGGACTTACAAGAGACCCAGTACTTC. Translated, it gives CASRWDLQETQYF.

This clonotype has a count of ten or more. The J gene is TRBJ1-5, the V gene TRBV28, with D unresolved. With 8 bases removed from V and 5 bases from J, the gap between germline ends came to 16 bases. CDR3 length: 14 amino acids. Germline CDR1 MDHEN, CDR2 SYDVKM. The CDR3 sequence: CASAKTHGYQPQHF. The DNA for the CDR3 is TGTGCCAGCGCCAAGACGCACGGGTATCAGCCCCAGCATTTT. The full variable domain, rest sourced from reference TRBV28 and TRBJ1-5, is DVKVTQSSRYLVKRTGEKVFLECVQDMDHENMFWYRQDPGLGLRLIYFSYDVKMKEKGDIPEGYSVSREKKERFSLILESASTNQTSMYLCASAKTHGYQPQHFGDGTRLSIL.